The TCR beta chain under discussion was sequenced for a study of T cells in Graves' hyperthyroidism and ophthalmopathy. Study-wide findings and caveats: The blood repertoire included most of the expanded thyroid clonotypes above 0.001.

Stable Graves' hyperthyroidism meant no ophthalmopathy progression within 18 months. Disease duration under 2 months; hyperthyroidism patients were aged 18 to 65. Thyroid ultrasound, orbital computed tomography, clinical symptoms, and serum thyroxine and TRAb underpinned diagnoses. Amplified regions were TCR beta CDR3 sequences from RNA transcripts. RT-PCR in the first round (using the HTBI primer set) targeted the TCR CDR3. TCRdb recomputed calls from the multiplex PCR reads with MiXCR, one row per CDR3 protein. The sample gives 300,000 to 400,000 distinct CDR3 sequences, about 21% of which show up once; 50% to 65% is in the top ten. This clonotype came up many times. Its target is unknown. The clonotype was recovered from a woman in her forties or fifties with Graves' hyperthyroidism. Sequences were obtained from blood.

CDR3 bases: TGTGCCAGCAGCCCCGGGACCGGCAGCTCCTACGAGCAGTACTTC. It codes for CASSPGTGSSYEQYF. V and J are TRBV3-1 and TRBJ2-7; the D call may be TRBD1 or TRBD2 (5 bases each). The CDR3 runs to 15 residues. The germline V and J ends were trimmed by 4 bases and 0 bases, with 13 bases remaining between them. Per germline, CDR1 LGHDT and CDR2 YNNKEL (reference sequence).